The rows below give T cell receptor beta chains drawn from one sample of a study of cytomegalovirus exposure and HLA in healthy donors. Sequencing used immunoSEQ multiplex PCR; TCRdb keeps in-frame clones, though not all of them. The table shows roughly 100,000 clones, with about two thirds occurring only once. Sample: PBMCs. The receptors come from a female donor in good health and CMV-seronegative. The CDR3 runs from the conserved cysteine through the conserved F or W. A D gene is named only where the DNA matches it firmly. The listing skips clone size in some rows; elsewhere it reads once, few, many or a size class.

v_call: TRBV4-1; clone_size: few; d_call: TRBD1; j_call: TRBJ2-7; cdr3_nt: TGCGCCAGCAGCCAAACGACAGGGGATTACGAGCAGTACTTC; cdr3_aa: CASSQTTGDYEQYF
v_call: TRBV15; clone_size: .; d_call: TRBD2; j_call: TRBJ2-7; cdr3_nt: TGTGCCACCAGAGGGGGACTAGCGGGAGACGAGCAGTACTTC; cdr3_aa: CATRGGLAGDEQYF
v_call: TRBV2; clone_size: .; d_call: TRBD1; j_call: TRBJ2-5; cdr3_nt: TGTGCCAGCACTCCGACCGGGACAGCGGAGACCCAGTACTTC; cdr3_aa: CASTPTGTAETQYF
v_call: TRBV28; clone_size: few; d_call: .; j_call: TRBJ1-1; cdr3_nt: TGTGCCAGCAGTCCCCCGACTAGTATGAACACTGAAGCTTTCTTT; cdr3_aa: CASSPPTSMNTEAFF
v_call: TRBV4-2; clone_size: .; d_call: .; j_call: TRBJ2-1; cdr3_nt: TGTGCCAGCAGCTCAACCGGGGCCTACAATGAGCAGTTCTTC; cdr3_aa: CASSSTGAYNEQFF
v_call: TRBV5-5; clone_size: few; d_call: TRBD2; j_call: TRBJ2-1; cdr3_nt: TGTGCCAGCAGCTTGGTAGCTATGGGGACTAGCGGGAAAGGCTACAATGAGCAGTTCTTC; cdr3_aa: CASSLVAMGTSGKGYNEQFF
v_call: TRBV9; clone_size: few; d_call: .; j_call: TRBJ1-3; cdr3_nt: TGTGCCAGCAGCGTTTATGACAGGCCGTCCGGAAACACCATATATTTT; cdr3_aa: CASSVYDRPSGNTIYF
v_call: TRBV7-2; clone_size: .; d_call: TRBD2; j_call: TRBJ2-3; cdr3_nt: TGTGCCAGCAGCTTTAGCGGGAGATTAGCTGATACGCAGTATTTT; cdr3_aa: CASSFSGRLADTQYF
v_call: TRBV15; clone_size: .; d_call: TRBD1; j_call: TRBJ2-3; cdr3_nt: TGTGCCACCAGCATTGAGAGGACAGGGATTTTCACAGATACGCAGTATTTT; cdr3_aa: CATSIERTGIFTDTQYF
v_call: TRBV19; clone_size: .; d_call: TRBD1; j_call: TRBJ1-6; cdr3_nt: TGTGCCAGTAGGGAAGACAGGGTCTCACCCCTCCACTTT; cdr3_aa: CASREDRVSPLHF
v_call: TRBV18; clone_size: .; d_call: .; j_call: TRBJ2-7; cdr3_nt: TGTGCCAGCTCACCGGGACAGTTGGGGGGCTACGAGCAGTACTTC; cdr3_aa: CASSPGQLGGYEQYF
v_call: TRBV30; clone_size: .; d_call: .; j_call: TRBJ2-1; cdr3_nt: TGTGCCTGGAGCCCCTCTAGCTACGGGTCCCACAATGAGCAGTTCTTC; cdr3_aa: CAWSPSSYGSHNEQFF